Listed below are T cell receptor beta chains from one sample, sequenced in a study of OX40 agonist ivuxolimab in advanced cancers. Assay used: immunoSEQ multiplex PCR; TCRdb lists only in-frame clones, some missing. Of more than 70,000 clones listed, just over 90% are singletons. The sequencing used CD4+ or CD8+ T cells sorted from blood, collected in a trial of the OX40 agonist ivuxolimab. These receptors all stem from an adult with an advanced solid tumor such as melanoma, head and neck, liver or kidney cancer. Both conserved end residues are part of each CDR3. The D gene is left open where the match is weak. The size entry is marked missing in some rows and otherwise reads once, few, many or a size class.

D	V	J	size	CDR3	DNA
TRBD1	TRBV27	TRBJ2-7	once	CASSLSGQGTEQYF	TGTGCCAGCAGTTTAAGCGGACAGGGGACCGAGCAGTACTTC
.	TRBV4-3	TRBJ2-7	.	CASSQDRDFSSYEQYF	TGCGCCAGCAGCCAAGACCGGGACTTTAGCTCCTACGAGCAGTACTTC
.	TRBV28	TRBJ2-6	.	CASSREWVSLSGANVLTF	TGTGCCAGCAGTAGAGAGTGGGTTAGCCTCTCTGGGGCCAACGTCCTGACTTTC
.	TRBV5-6	TRBJ2-1	.	CASSSRLDPPDEQFF	TGTGCCAGCAGCTCCAGGCTCGACCCGCCCGATGAGCAGTTCTTC
.	TRBV4-1	TRBJ1-5	.	CASNAVQADQPQHF	TGCGCCAGCAACGCCGTGCAGGCTGATCAGCCCCAGCATTTT
TRBD1	TRBV6-1	TRBJ2-7	.	CASLDRLSSYEQYF	TGTGCCAGCTTGGACAGGCTGAGCTCCTACGAGCAGTACTTC
TRBD2	TRBV7-2	TRBJ2-7	.	CASSLTSGRGYEQYF	TGTGCCAGCAGCTTAACGAGCGGGAGGGGCTACGAGCAGTACTTC
.	TRBV19	TRBJ2-7	.	CASSIDRLFTDEQYF	TGTGCCAGTAGTATCGACCGATTATTTACGGACGAGCAGTACTTC
.	TRBV7-6	TRBJ2-7	.	CASSLNLGSSYEQYF	TGTGCCAGCAGCTTAAATCTAGGGAGCTCCTACGAGCAGTACTTC
.	TRBV4-3	TRBJ1-2	.	CASSQSSGTPYGYTF	TGCGCCAGCAGCCAATCCTCCGGGACTCCCTATGGCTACACCTTC
.	TRBV7-9	TRBJ2-7	.	CASSLGKYEQYF	TGTGCCAGCAGCTTAGGCAAGTACGAGCAGTACTTC
.	TRBV4-3	TRBJ2-3	.	CASSPWAGSSTDTQYF	TGCGCCAGCAGCCCCTGGGCGGGATCCAGCACAGATACGCAGTATTTT
.	TRBV7-3	TRBJ2-1	.	CASSPGYNEQFF	TGTGCCAGCAGCCCCGGTTACAATGAGCAGTTCTTC
.	TRBV2	TRBJ1-1	.	CASSPKMEAFF	TGTGCCAGCAGCCCAAAGATGGAGGCTTTCTTT
TRBD2	TRBV28	TRBJ2-7	.	CASSPTGTSVYEQYF	TGTGCCAGCAGTCCTACCGGGACTAGCGTATACGAGCAGTACTTC
.	TRBV5-1	TRBJ2-7	.	CASSLSPSIGEGDYEQYF	TGCGCCAGCAGCTTGTCTCCCTCCATAGGGGAGGGGGACTACGAGCAGTACTTC
TRBD1	TRBV25-1	TRBJ1-5	.	CASSDRDSYSNQPQHF	TGTGCCAGCAGTGATCGGGACAGCTATAGCAATCAGCCCCAGCATTTT
TRBD1	TRBV7-8	TRBJ1-1	.	CASSLAQGRSTEAFF	TGTGCCAGCAGCTTGGCACAGGGGCGTAGTACTGAAGCTTTCTTT
.	TRBV19	TRBJ1-5	.	CASSPRTAIYSNQPQHF	TGTGCCAGTAGTCCCCGGACAGCCATCTATAGCAATCAGCCCCAGCATTTT
.	TRBV19	TRBJ1-1	.	CASSISGGDKYEAFF	TGTGCCAGTAGTATCTCGGGAGGGGATAAATATGAAGCTTTCTTT
.	TRBV2	TRBJ2-1	few	CASSRGMEQFF	TGTGCCAGCAGTCGGGGTATGGAGCAGTTCTTC
TRBD1	TRBV19	TRBJ1-1	.	CASSMGTGGWPEAFF	TGTGCCAGTAGTATGGGGACAGGGGGCTGGCCTGAAGCTTTCTTT
.	TRBV7-6	TRBJ2-3	.	CASSPSGRTDTQYF	TGTGCCAGCAGCCCATCAGGACGCACAGATACGCAGTATTTT
TRBD1	TRBV10-1	TRBJ2-7	.	CASSESADRVYEQYF	TGCGCCAGCAGTGAGTCGGCGGACAGGGTTTACGAGCAGTACTTC
TRBD1	TRBV27	TRBJ1-1	.	CASSSRQGAENTEAFF	TGTGCCAGCAGTTCACGACAGGGGGCAGAAAACACTGAAGCTTTCTTT
.	TRBV9	TRBJ2-7	.	CASSVAAGNYEQYF	TGTGCCAGCAGCGTAGCTGCGGGCAACTACGAGCAGTACTTC
.	TRBV7-2	TRBJ1-2	.	CASSQGEDYGYTF	TGTGCCAGCAGCCAAGGGGAGGACTATGGCTACACCTTC
TRBD1	TRBV29-1	TRBJ2-1	once	CSVVPGAGQGVSSYNEQFF	TGCAGCGTTGTTCCTGGGGCGGGACAGGGGGTCAGCTCCTACAATGAGCAGTTCTTC